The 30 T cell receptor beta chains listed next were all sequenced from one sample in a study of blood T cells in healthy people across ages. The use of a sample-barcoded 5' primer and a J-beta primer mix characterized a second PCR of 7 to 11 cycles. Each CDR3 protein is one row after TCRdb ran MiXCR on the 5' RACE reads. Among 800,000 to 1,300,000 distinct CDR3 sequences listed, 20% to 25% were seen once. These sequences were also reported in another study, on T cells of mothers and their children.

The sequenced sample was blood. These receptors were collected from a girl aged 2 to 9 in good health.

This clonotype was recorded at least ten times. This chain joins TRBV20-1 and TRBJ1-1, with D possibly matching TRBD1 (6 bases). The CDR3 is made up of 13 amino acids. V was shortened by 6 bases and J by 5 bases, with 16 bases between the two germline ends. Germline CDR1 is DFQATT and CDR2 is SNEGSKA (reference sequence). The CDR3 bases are TGCAGTGCCCGAACAGGGTTAGGAACTGAAGCTTTCTTT. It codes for CSARTGLGTEAFF.

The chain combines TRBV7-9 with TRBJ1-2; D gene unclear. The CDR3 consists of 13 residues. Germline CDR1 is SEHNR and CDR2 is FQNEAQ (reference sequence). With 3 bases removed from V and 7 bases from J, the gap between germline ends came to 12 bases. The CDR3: CASSLLILGGYTF. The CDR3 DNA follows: TGTGCCAGCAGCTTGTTGATCTTGGGTGGCTACACCTTC.

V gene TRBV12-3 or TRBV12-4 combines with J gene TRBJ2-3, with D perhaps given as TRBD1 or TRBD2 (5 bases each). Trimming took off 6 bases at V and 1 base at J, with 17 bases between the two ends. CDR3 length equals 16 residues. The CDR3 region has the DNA TGTGCCAGCAGCCCCGGGGCACCACTCGGCACAGATACGCAGTATTTT. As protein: CASSPGAPLGTDTQYF.

The CDR3 is CASSQDFAADNQPQHF. The CDR3 nucleotides read TGCGCCAGCAGCCAAGATTTTGCGGCAGATAATCAGCCCCAGCATTTT. The genes are TRBV4-3 and TRBJ1-5; D call uncertain. V lost 0 bases and J lost 4, with 13 bases in between. Germline V gene data show CDR1 as LGHNA and CDR2 as YSLEER. The CDR3 sequence is 16 residues long.

CDR3 DNA sequence: TGTGCTAGTGGTTTGGTTGGGGGCGATGAGCAGTTCTTC. The encoded protein is CASGLVGGDEQFF. This chain connects TRBV12-5 to TRBJ2-1; TRBD1 is a possible D gene (6 bases). The CDR3 covers 13 residues. V lost 0 bases to trimming and J lost 8 bases, with 8 bases between them. Per germline, CDR1 LGHNT and CDR2 FRNRAP.

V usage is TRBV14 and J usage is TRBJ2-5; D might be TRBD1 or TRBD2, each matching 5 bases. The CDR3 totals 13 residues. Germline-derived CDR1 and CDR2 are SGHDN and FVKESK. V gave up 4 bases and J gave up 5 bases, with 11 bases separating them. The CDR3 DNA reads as TGTGCCAGCAGCCGGGACCAGTGGGAGACCCAGTACTTC. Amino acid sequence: CASSRDQWETQYF.

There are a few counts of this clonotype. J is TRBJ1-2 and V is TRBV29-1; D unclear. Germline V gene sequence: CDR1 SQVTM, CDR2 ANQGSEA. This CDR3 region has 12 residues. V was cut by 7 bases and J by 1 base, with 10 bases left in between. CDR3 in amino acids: CSAETVNYGYTF. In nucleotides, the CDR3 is TGCAGCGCCGAAACAGTTAACTATGGCTACACCTTC.

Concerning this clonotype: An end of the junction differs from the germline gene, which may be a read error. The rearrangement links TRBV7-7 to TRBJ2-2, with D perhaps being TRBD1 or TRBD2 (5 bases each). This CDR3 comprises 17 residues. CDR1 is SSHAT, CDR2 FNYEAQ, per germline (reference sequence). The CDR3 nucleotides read TGTGCTAGCAGCTTAGCCCTAAGCCAGGGAGTTCACGGGGAGCTGTTTTTT. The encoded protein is CASSLALSQGVHGELFF.

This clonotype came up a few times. The CDR3 region has the DNA TGTGCCATCACCGGGACAGGGGACGAGCAGTACTTC. Its protein product is CAITGTGDEQYF. The chain has TRBV10-3 and TRBJ2-5; 10 nucleotides line up with TRBD1. With the DNA end fitting TRBJ2-7 better, the J assignment may be wrong. CDR1 ENHRY and CDR2 SYGVKD come from the germline V gene. The length of the CDR3 is 12 residues.

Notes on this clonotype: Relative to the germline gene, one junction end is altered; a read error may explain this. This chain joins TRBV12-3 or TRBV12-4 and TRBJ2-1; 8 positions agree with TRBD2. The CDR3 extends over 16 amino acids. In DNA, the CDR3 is TGTGCCAGCAGTTTAGCCGGGAGGGCCCCCTACAATGAGCAGTTCTTT. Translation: CASSLAGRAPYNEQFF.

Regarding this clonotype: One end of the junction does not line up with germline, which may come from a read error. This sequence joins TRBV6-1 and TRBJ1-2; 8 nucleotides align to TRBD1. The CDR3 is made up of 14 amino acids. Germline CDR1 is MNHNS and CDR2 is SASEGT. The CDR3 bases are TGTCCCAGCAGCCCGGGACAGGTACTCTATGGCTACACCTTC. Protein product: CPSSPGQVLYGYTF.

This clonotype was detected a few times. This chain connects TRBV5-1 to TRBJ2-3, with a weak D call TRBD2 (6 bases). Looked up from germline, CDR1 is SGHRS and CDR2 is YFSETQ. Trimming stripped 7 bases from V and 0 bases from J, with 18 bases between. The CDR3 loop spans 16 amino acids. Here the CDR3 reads CASSWAIAASTDTQYF. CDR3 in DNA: TGCGCCAGCTCTTGGGCGATAGCGGCTAGCACAGATACGCAGTATTTT.

This CDR3 is CASSFSVGAWGQGDGYTF. CDR3 DNA: TGCGCCAGCAGCTTTTCTGTTGGGGCTTGGGGACAGGGGGATGGCTACACCTTC. J is TRBJ1-2 and V is TRBV5-1, with 11 nucleotides matching TRBD1. Germline V gives CDR1 SGHRS, CDR2 YFSETQ. J lost 6 bases, V lost 2 bases, and 15 bases had no gene match. The CDR3 consists of 18 residues.

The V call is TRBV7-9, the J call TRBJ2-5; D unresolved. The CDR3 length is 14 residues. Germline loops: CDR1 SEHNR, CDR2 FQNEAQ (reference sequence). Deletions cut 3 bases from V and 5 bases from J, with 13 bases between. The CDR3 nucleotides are TGTGCCAGCAGCTTGAATAGGGAATGGGAGACCCAGTACTTC. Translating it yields CASSLNREWETQYF.

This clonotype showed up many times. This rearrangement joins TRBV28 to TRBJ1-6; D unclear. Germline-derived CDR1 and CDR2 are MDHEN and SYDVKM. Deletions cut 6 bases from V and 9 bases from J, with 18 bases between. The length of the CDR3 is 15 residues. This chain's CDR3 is CASSFDRLGSSPLHF. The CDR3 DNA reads TGTGCCAGCAGCTTCGACCGGCTCGGTAGTTCACCCCTCCACTTT.

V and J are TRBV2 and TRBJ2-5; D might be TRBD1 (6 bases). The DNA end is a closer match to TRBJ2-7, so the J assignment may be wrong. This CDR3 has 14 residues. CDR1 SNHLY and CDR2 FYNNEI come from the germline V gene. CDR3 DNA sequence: TGTGCCAGCAGTGCTACAGGGAAGTCCTACGAGCAGTACTTC. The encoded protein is CASSATGKSYEQYF.

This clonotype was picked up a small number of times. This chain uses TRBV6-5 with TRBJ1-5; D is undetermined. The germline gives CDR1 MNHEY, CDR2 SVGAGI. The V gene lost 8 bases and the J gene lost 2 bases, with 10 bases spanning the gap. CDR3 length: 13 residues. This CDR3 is CASGVVGNQPQHF. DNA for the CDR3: TGTGCCAGCGGTGTAGTTGGCAATCAGCCCCAGCATTTT.

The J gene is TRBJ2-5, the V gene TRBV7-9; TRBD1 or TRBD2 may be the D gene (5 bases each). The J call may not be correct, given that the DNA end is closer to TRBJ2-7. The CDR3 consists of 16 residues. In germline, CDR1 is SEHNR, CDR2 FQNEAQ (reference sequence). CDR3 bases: TGTGCCAGCAGCTTAGTACTTAGACTGGGGGCCTACGAGCAGTACTTC. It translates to CASSLVLRLGAYEQYF.

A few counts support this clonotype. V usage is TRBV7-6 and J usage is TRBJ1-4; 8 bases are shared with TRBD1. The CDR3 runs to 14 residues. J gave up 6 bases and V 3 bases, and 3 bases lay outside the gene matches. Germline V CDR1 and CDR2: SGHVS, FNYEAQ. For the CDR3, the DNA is TGTGCCAGCAGCTTGGTGACAGGGGATGAAAAACTGTTTTTT. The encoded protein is CASSLVTGDEKLFF.

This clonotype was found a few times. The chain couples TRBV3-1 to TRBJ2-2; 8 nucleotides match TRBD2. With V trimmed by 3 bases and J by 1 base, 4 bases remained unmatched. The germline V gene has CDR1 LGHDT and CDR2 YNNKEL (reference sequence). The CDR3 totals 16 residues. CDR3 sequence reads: CASSHRTSQNTGELFF. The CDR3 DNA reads TGTGCCAGCAGCCACAGGACTAGCCAGAACACCGGGGAGCTGTTTTTT.

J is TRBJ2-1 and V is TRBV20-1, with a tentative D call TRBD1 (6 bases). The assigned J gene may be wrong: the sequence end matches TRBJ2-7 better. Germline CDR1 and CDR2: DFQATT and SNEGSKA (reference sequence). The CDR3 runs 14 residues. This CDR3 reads CSAMPGHSSYEQYF. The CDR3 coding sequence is TGCAGTGCCATGCCGGGACATAGCTCCTACGAGCAGTACTTC.

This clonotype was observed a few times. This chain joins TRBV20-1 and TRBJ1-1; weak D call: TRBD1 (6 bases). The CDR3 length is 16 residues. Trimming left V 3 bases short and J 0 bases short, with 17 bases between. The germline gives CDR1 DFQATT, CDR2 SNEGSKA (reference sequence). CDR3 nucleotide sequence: TGCAGTGCTAGGCCCGCGACAGGCCCGGTGAACACTGAAGCTTTCTTT. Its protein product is CSARPATGPVNTEAFF.

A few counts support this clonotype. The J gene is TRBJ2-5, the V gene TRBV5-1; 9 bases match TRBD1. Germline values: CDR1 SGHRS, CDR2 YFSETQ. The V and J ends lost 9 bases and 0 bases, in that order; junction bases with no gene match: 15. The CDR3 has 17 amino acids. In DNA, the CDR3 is TGCGCCAACAGTAAGCGGGACAGGGCAAAGTACCAAGAGACCCAGTACTTC. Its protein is CANSKRDRAKYQETQYF.

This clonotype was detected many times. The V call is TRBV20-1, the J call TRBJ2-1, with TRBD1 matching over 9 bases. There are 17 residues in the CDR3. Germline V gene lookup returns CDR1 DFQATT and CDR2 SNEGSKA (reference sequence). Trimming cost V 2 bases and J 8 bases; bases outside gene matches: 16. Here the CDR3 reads CSARSPLGTGLWDEQFF. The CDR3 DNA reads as TGCAGTGCTAGATCCCCACTCGGGACAGGGCTGTGGGATGAGCAGTTCTTC.

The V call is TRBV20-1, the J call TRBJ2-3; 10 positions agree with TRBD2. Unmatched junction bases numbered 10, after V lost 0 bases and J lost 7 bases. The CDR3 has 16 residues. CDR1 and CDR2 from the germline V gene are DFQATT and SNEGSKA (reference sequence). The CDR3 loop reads CSARDLEAGGPYTQYF. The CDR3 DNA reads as TGCAGTGCTAGAGATCTTGAAGCGGGAGGGCCGTATACGCAGTATTTT.

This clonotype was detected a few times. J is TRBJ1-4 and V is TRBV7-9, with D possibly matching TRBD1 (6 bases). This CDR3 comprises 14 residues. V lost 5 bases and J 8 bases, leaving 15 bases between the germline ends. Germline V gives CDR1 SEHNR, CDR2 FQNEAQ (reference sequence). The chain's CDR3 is CASSPLNQGEKLFF. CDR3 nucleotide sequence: TGTGCCAGCAGCCCCCTCAACCAGGGGGAAAAACTGTTTTTT. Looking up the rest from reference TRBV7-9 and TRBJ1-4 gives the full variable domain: DTGVSQNPRHKITKRGQNVTFRCDPISEHNRLYWYRQTLGQGPEFLTYFQNEAQLEKSRLLSDRFSAERPKGSFSTLEIQRTEQGDSAMYLCASSPLNQGEKLFFGSGTQLSVL.

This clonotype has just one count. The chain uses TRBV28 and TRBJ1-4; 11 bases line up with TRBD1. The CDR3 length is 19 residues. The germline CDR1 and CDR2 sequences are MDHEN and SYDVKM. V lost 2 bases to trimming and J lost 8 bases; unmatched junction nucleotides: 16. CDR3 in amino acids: CASSLIGRYPGQGEEKLFF. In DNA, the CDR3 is TGTGCCAGCAGTTTAATCGGACGCTATCCGGGACAGGGGGAGGAAAAACTGTTTTTT.

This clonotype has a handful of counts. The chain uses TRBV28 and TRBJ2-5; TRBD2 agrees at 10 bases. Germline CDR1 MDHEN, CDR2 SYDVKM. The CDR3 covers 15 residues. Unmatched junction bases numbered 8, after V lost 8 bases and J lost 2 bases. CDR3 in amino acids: CASGSGTSVQETQYF. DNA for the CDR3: TGTGCCAGCGGGTCCGGGACTAGCGTACAAGAGACCCAGTACTTC. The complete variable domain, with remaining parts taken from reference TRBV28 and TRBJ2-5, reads DVKVTQSSRYLVKRTGEKVFLECVQDMDHENMFWYRQDPGLGLRLIYFSYDVKMKEKGDIPEGYSVSREKKERFSLILESASTNQTSMYLCASGSGTSVQETQYFGPGTRLLVL.

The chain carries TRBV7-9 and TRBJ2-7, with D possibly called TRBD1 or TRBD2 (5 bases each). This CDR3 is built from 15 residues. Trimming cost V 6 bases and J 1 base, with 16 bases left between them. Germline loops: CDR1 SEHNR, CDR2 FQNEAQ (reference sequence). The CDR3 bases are TGTGCCAGCAGGCCGGGGACGGTAAATTCCTACGAGCAGTACTTC. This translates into CASRPGTVNSYEQYF. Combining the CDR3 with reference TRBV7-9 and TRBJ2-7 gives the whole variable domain DTGVSQNPRHKITKRGQNVTFRCDPISEHNRLYWYRQTLGQGPEFLTYFQNEAQLEKSRLLSDRFSAERPKGSFSTLEIQRTEQGDSAMYLCASRPGTVNSYEQYFGPGTRLTVT.

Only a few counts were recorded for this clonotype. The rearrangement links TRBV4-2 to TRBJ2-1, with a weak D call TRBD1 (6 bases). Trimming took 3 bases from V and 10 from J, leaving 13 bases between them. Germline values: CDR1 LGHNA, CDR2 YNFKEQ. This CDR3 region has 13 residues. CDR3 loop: CASSQTGQNEQFF. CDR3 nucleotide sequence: TGTGCCAGCAGCCAGACTGGACAGAACGAGCAGTTCTTC.